A single sample gave rise to the 19 T cell receptor beta chains below, sequenced in a study of blood T cell repertoires in COVID-19. Produced via immunoSEQ multiplex PCR; TCRdb's table is partial and in-frame only. The sample lists some 300,000 clones, over 75% seen once, with around 1% in the top ten. Material for sequencing was PBMCs or T cells enriched from blood (not recorded which). These receptors all stem from a woman younger than 45 who had recovered from COVID-19.

The gene calls are TRBV28 and TRBJ1-5; 7 bases align to TRBD1. Germline assignment: CDR1 MDHEN and CDR2 SYDVKM. This CDR3 region has 15 residues. The V segment lost 3 bases and the J segment 5 bases; nucleotides outside the gene matches: 7. CDR3 DNA sequence: TGTGCCAGCAGTTTGATTGACAGGGCCCATCAGCCCCAGCATTTT. Residues: CASSLIDRAHQPQHF.

The rearrangement joins TRBV20-1 to TRBJ2-3; possibly TRBD1 for D (6 bases). V lost 5 bases, J lost 6 bases, and 9 bases lay in between. CDR3 length: 11 residues. The germline V gene has CDR1 DFQATT and CDR2 SNEGSKA (reference sequence). In DNA form, the CDR3 reads TGCAGTGCTGGGCAGGGGGATACGCAGTATTTT. This codes for CSAGQGDTQYF.

The genes are TRBV7-6 and TRBJ2-1, with D unclear. Germline loops: CDR1 SGHVS, CDR2 FNYEAQ. The CDR3 consists of 11 residues. V was cut by 5 bases and J by 6 bases, with 5 bases left in between. CDR3 residues: CASSGSNEQFF. The CDR3, as DNA: TGTGCCAGCAGCGGTAGCAATGAGCAGTTCTTC.

V gene TRBV11-3 combines with J gene TRBJ1-1; D might be TRBD1 (6 bases). The CDR3 is 14 residues long. The V gene lost 5 bases and the J gene lost 4 bases, with 14 bases spanning the gap. Looked up from germline, CDR1 is SGHNT and CDR2 is YENEEA. The CDR3 here is CASSPKTGFTEAFF. DNA of the CDR3: TGTGCCAGCAGCCCAAAAACAGGGTTCACTGAAGCTTTCTTT. The entire variable domain, with the rest obtained from reference TRBV11-3 and TRBJ1-1, is as follows: EAGVVQSPRYKIIEKKQPVAFWCNPISGHNTLYWYLQNLGQGPELLIRYENEEAVDDSQLPKDRFSAERLKGVDSTLKIQPAELGDSAVYLCASSPKTGFTEAFFGQGTRLTVV.

V is TRBV12-3 or TRBV12-4 and J is TRBJ1-2; a possible D gene is TRBD1 (5 bases). Between the trimmed V and J ends, which lost 6 bases and 5 bases, there was a span of 13 bases. This CDR3 contains 13 residues. This CDR3 is CASSPREGYGYTF. The CDR3 DNA is TGTGCCAGCAGCCCTCGGGAGGGGTATGGCTACACCTTC.

This chain connects TRBV29-1 to TRBJ1-1, with D uncertain. Per the germline V gene, CDR1 is SQVTM and CDR2 is ANQGSEA. Trimming stripped 4 bases from V and 0 bases from J, with 9 bases between. The CDR3 is 13 amino acids. This chain's CDR3 is CSVARLMNTEAFF. The CDR3 DNA reads TGCAGCGTTGCGCGACTGATGAACACTGAAGCTTTCTTT.

V gene TRBV2 combines with J gene TRBJ1-2; a possible D gene is TRBD1 (5 bases). This CDR3 is built from 15 residues. V shed 3 bases and J shed 3 bases, with 14 bases lying between them. Germline V gene lookup returns CDR1 SNHLY and CDR2 FYNNEI. CDR3 DNA sequence: TGTGCCAGCAGTGAGTGGGGGGGTACCGACTATGGCTACACCTTC. The encoded protein is CASSEWGGTDYGYTF.

The V call is TRBV30, the J call TRBJ1-5; the D is unclear. This CDR3 region has 15 residues. The V gene's germline CDR1 is GTSNPN and CDR2 SVGIG (reference sequence). The germline V and J ends were trimmed by 0 bases and 0 bases, with 9 bases remaining between them. The CDR3 loop is CAWSVRRNSNQPQHF. The CDR3 DNA follows: TGTGCCTGGAGTGTTAGGAGAAATAGCAATCAGCCCCAGCATTTT.

This chain connects TRBV29-1 to TRBJ1-1, with D perhaps TRBD1 (5 bases). This CDR3 has 13 residues. Trimming cost V 7 bases and J 4 bases, with 16 bases left between them. From germline, CDR1 is SQVTM and CDR2 ANQGSEA. CDR3 in DNA: TGCAGCGCACCGGACGACAGTTTCACTGAAGCTTTCTTT. Protein sequence: CSAPDDSFTEAFF.

Only a few counts were recorded for this clone. The chain recombines TRBV10-3 with TRBJ1-3; D is perhaps TRBD1 (5 bases). CDR3 length: 16 residues. V lost 1 base and J lost 0, with 10 bases in between. Germline lookup yields CDR1 ENHRY and CDR2 SYGVKD. CDR3 protein: CAISEFTGLSGNTIYF. CDR3 bases: TGTGCCATCAGTGAGTTTACAGGCCTCTCTGGAAACACCATATATTTT.

CDR3 residues: CASTLPWTTISGNTIYF. CDR3 nucleotides: TGTGCCAGCACCCTTCCTTGGACAACCATTTCTGGAAACACCATATATTTT. The chain is built from TRBV21-1 and TRBJ1-3; the D call of TRBD1 is as the table states it, not checked on the DNA. TRBV21-1 is deemed a pseudogene. The CDR3 runs 17 residues.

The chain uses TRBV29-1 and TRBJ2-1; 13 bases agree with TRBD2. This CDR3 comprises 16 residues. Trimming cost V 3 bases and J 8 bases; bases outside gene matches: 10. Germline CDR1 is SQVTM and CDR2 is ANQGSEA. CDR3 in amino acids: CSVDKGTSGIFDEQFF. CDR3 coding DNA: TGCAGCGTTGATAAGGGGACTAGCGGGATTTTCGATGAGCAGTTCTTC.

The chain couples TRBV5-8 to TRBJ1-6; TRBD1 is a possible D gene (5 bases). The CDR3 sequence is 14 residues long. CDR1 is SGHTS, CDR2 YDEGEE, per germline. Trimming cost V 2 bases and J 7 bases, with 10 bases left between them. The CDR3 region is CASSFGRVNSPLHF. CDR3 coding DNA: TGTGCCAGCAGCTTTGGCAGGGTAAATTCACCCCTCCACTTT.

J is TRBJ1-1 and V is TRBV5-1; D is unresolved. V lost 4 bases to trimming and J lost 5 bases, with 15 bases between them. From germline, CDR1 is SGHRS and CDR2 YFSETQ. This CDR3 is built from 14 residues. The CDR3 nucleotides are TGCGCCAGCAGCGGCTCTAACAGCTTTACTGAAGCTTTCTTT. It codes for CASSGSNSFTEAFF.

The V call is TRBV6-2 or TRBV6-3, the J call TRBJ1-2; TRBD1 might be the D (5 bases). V was cut by 2 bases and J by 2 bases, with 9 bases left in between. This CDR3 region has 14 residues. Germline loops: CDR1 MNHEY, CDR2 SVGEGT. CDR3 residues: CASSYRQSNYGYTF. In nucleotides, the CDR3 is TGTGCCAGCAGTTACCGACAGTCCAACTATGGCTACACCTTC.

The J gene is TRBJ2-2, the V gene TRBV7-2, with 7 bases aligning to TRBD2. This CDR3 is built from 15 residues. Germline CDR1 SGHTA, CDR2 FQGNSA. The V and J ends lost 2 bases and 1 base, in that order; junction bases with no gene match: 1. CDR3 DNA sequence: TGTGCCAGCAGCTTAATAGCGGGGAACACCGGGGAGCTGTTTTTT. This gives the protein CASSLIAGNTGELFF.

The chain combines TRBV6-5 with TRBJ1-5; D possibly corresponds to TRBD1 (6 bases). Trimming left V 2 bases short and J 6 bases short, with 8 bases between. Germline V CDR1 and CDR2: MNHEY, SVGAGI. This CDR3 comprises 13 residues. This chain's CDR3 is CASSYTTGQPQHF. The CDR3, as DNA: TGTGCCAGCAGTTACACGACAGGTCAGCCCCAGCATTTT.

The V gene is TRBV23-1, the J gene TRBJ1-5; TRBD1 aligns across 10 bases. TRBV23-1 is placed among ORFs of uncertain function. V shed 3 bases, J shed 5 bases, and the junction held 10 bases outside the gene matches. The CDR3 is made up of 17 amino acids. The chain's CDR3 is CASSQGTGAGGDQPQHF. CDR3 nucleotides: TGCGCCAGCAGTCAGGGGACAGGGGCGGGTGGGGATCAGCCCCAGCATTTT.

The rearrangement links TRBV7-9 to TRBJ1-2; D remains unclear. From germline, CDR1 is SEHNR and CDR2 FQNEAQ (reference sequence). This CDR3 spans 15 amino acids. The V and J ends lost 5 bases and 4 bases respectively, with 17 bases between them. Here the CDR3 reads CASSARVQASYGYTF. DNA for the CDR3: TGTGCCAGCAGCGCCCGTGTTCAGGCCTCCTATGGCTACACCTTC.